Shown below are 29 T cell receptor beta chains from a single sample sequenced in a study of control samples from healthy donors and cancer patients. Sequenced by immunoSEQ multiplex PCR; TCRdb stores in-frame clones only, minus some. The table lists about 96,000 clones, 80% to 95% of them singletons. Sequenced sample: blood. The receptors stem from a man aged 18 to 29 in good health.

The chain couples TRBV10-2 to TRBJ2-2; TRBD2 matches 10 bases. There are 20 residues in the CDR3. V lost 0 bases and J lost 3; bases outside the gene matches: 13. Germline loops: CDR1 WSHSY, CDR2 SAAADI. The CDR3: CASSESKGETSGLYTGELFF. The CDR3 coding sequence is TGCGCCAGCAGTGAGTCGAAGGGGGAGACTAGCGGGCTGTACACCGGGGAGCTGTTTTTT.

The chain has TRBV4-3 and TRBJ2-5; 8 nucleotides line up with TRBD2. This CDR3 has 15 residues. Germline CDR1 and CDR2: LGHNA and YSLEER. After removal of 1 base from V and 2 bases from J, the junction contained 3 bases not matched to a gene. CDR3 loop: CASSQAGGGQETQYF. CDR3 coding DNA: TGCGCCAGCAGCCAAGCGGGAGGGGGACAAGAGACCCAGTACTTC.

This clone has just one count. V is TRBV5-1 and J is TRBJ1-1; unclear D gene. Per germline, CDR1 SGHRS and CDR2 YFSETQ. CDR3 length: 13 amino acids. Trimming left V 4 bases short and J 6 bases short, with 13 bases between. The CDR3 protein is CASSDLAVSEAFF. The CDR3, as DNA: TGCGCCAGCAGCGACCTGGCGGTCTCTGAAGCTTTCTTT.

This clone was seen only once. The rearrangement uses TRBV7-2 and TRBJ1-4; D is ambiguous. V shed 1 base and J shed 0 bases, with 9 bases lying between them. Germline values: CDR1 SGHTA, CDR2 FQGNSA. This CDR3 has 16 amino acids. CDR3 protein: CASSLVSQATNEKLFF. CDR3 coding DNA: TGTGCCAGCAGCTTAGTGTCCCAGGCAACTAATGAAAAACTGTTTTTT.

The chain carries TRBV7-9 and TRBJ1-5; unclear D gene. Trimming cost V 6 bases and J 1 base, with 10 bases left between them. The CDR3 is 14 residues long. CDR1 is SEHNR, CDR2 FQNEAQ, per germline (reference sequence). DNA of the CDR3: TGTGCCAGCAGTTCTTACAGCAGCAATCAGCCCCAGCATTTT. Translating it yields CASSSYSSNQPQHF.

The V call is TRBV6-6, the J call TRBJ1-1; a weak D match, TRBD1 (5 bases). This CDR3 comprises 15 residues. The germline V and J ends were trimmed by 8 bases and 3 bases, with 19 bases remaining between them. Germline V CDR1 and CDR2: MNHNY, SVGAGI (reference sequence). This CDR3 reads CASVLGGFLDTEAFF. The CDR3 DNA sequence: TGTGCCAGCGTCCTTGGGGGGTTTCTAGACACTGAAGCTTTCTTT.

The chain combines TRBV7-2 with TRBJ1-5, with D uncertain. Trimming cost V 2 bases and J 1 base, with 6 bases left between them. The germline V gene encodes CDR1 SGHTA and CDR2 FQGNSA. The CDR3 runs to 14 residues. CDR3 DNA: TGTGCCAGCAGCTTATTGGCAAGCAATCAGCCCCAGCATTTT. Translated, it gives CASSLLASNQPQHF.

The genes are TRBV5-4 and TRBJ2-3, with 13 bases aligning to TRBD2. V lost 2 bases, J lost 9 bases, and 6 bases stayed unmatched. This CDR3 is built from 15 residues. Germline lookup yields CDR1 SGHNT and CDR2 YYREEE (reference sequence). CDR3 protein: CASSFGLAGEQTQYF. CDR3 coding DNA: TGTGCCAGCAGCTTTGGACTAGCGGGAGAACAGACGCAGTATTTT.

This clone was recorded only once. This sequence joins TRBV5-8 and TRBJ1-2; D gene ambiguous. CDR3 length: 11 amino acids. Germline V gene data show CDR1 as SGHTS and CDR2 as YDEGEE. Trimming pared 2 bases from V and 5 bases from J, leaving 4 bases between. The CDR3 loop is CASSLHYGYTF. The CDR3 bases are TGTGCCAGCAGCTTACATTATGGCTACACCTTC.

The V gene is TRBV6-5, the J gene TRBJ2-1; D not resolved. V shed 6 bases and J shed 6 bases, with 9 bases lying between them. This CDR3 contains 12 residues. Germline values: CDR1 MNHEY, CDR2 SVGAGI. CDR3 sequence reads: CASRWVTNEQFF. For the CDR3, the DNA is TGTGCCAGCAGGTGGGTTACCAATGAGCAGTTCTTC.

The gene calls are TRBV6-5 and TRBJ2-1; D gene unclear. The germline CDR1 and CDR2 sequences are MNHEY and SVGAGI. The CDR3 consists of 14 residues. Trimming took off 5 bases at V and 7 bases at J, with 15 bases between the two ends. CDR3 DNA: TGTGCCAGCAGTCCCGAAATGCCGCCGAATGAGCAGTTCTTC. It specifies CASSPEMPPNEQFF.

V gene TRBV6-2 or TRBV6-3 combines with J gene TRBJ2-1; D unclear. The germline V gene encodes CDR1 MNHEY and CDR2 SVGEGT. V was trimmed by 6 bases and J by 5 bases, leaving 14 bases between them. The CDR3 length is 14 residues. The CDR3: CASSPLRTNNEQFF. CDR3 DNA sequence: TGTGCCAGCAGCCCCCTGCGGACCAACAATGAGCAGTTCTTC.

V is TRBV27 and J is TRBJ1-1, with 8 bases that match TRBD1. Germline-derived CDR1 and CDR2 are MNHEY and SMNVEV (reference sequence). CDR3 length equals 15 residues. Germline trimming cut 7 bases from V and 4 bases from J; bases unmatched to any gene: 11. The CDR3 loop is CASTYRTGKSTEAFF. DNA for the CDR3: TGTGCCAGCACCTACCGGACAGGGAAGTCCACTGAAGCTTTCTTT.

This chain links TRBV6-5 with TRBJ2-4; D might be TRBD1 or TRBD2, each matching 5 bases. V lost 8 bases to trimming and J lost 6 bases, with 11 bases between them. The germline CDR1 and CDR2 sequences are MNHEY and SVGAGI. The CDR3 loop spans 12 amino acids. CDR3: CASGGRGNIQYF. CDR3 DNA: TGTGCCAGCGGGGGTAGGGGAAACATTCAGTACTTC.

CDR3 loop: CASSLNLFGEQFF. The CDR3 region has the DNA TGTGCCAGCAGCTTGAACTTGTTCGGTGAGCAGTTCTTC. The chain has TRBV11-3 and TRBJ2-1, with D uncertain. The CDR3 loop spans 13 amino acids. The V gene's germline CDR1 is SGHNT and CDR2 YENEEA. The V end lost 3 bases, the J end lost 9 bases, and 12 bases lay between the germline ends. Variable domain in full (rest from reference TRBV11-3 and TRBJ2-1): EAGVVQSPRYKIIEKKQPVAFWCNPISGHNTLYWYLQNLGQGPELLIRYENEEAVDDSQLPKDRFSAERLKGVDSTLKIQPAELGDSAVYLCASSLNLFGEQFFGPGTRLTVL.

The chain recombines TRBV27 with TRBJ1-2, with D possibly matching TRBD1 (6 bases). V lost 6 bases and J 2 bases, leaving 19 bases between the germline ends. The CDR3 is made up of 16 amino acids. Germline CDR1 is MNHEY and CDR2 is SMNVEV (reference sequence). CDR3 amino acids: CASSFDRTADNYGYTF. The CDR3 region has the DNA TGTGCCAGCAGCTTTGACCGGACAGCGGACAACTATGGCTACACCTTC.

The chain links TRBV7-9 to TRBJ2-5, with 11 bases that match TRBD1. Germline V gene lookup returns CDR1 SEHNR and CDR2 FQNEAQ (reference sequence). CDR3 size: 15 residues. The V segment lost 5 bases and the J segment 4 bases; nucleotides outside the gene matches: 6. CDR3 nucleotide sequence: TGTGCCAGCAGCAGTAGGACAGGGGGCCTAGAGACCCAGTACTTC. Amino acid sequence: CASSSRTGGLETQYF.

The chain uses TRBV14 and TRBJ1-4, with 7 bases fitting TRBD1. V was clipped by 1 base and J by 7 bases; unmatched bases: 3. The CDR3 covers 14 residues. Looked up from germline, CDR1 is SGHDN and CDR2 is FVKESK. The DNA for the CDR3 is TGTGCCAGCAGCCAAGCAGGGGGTAGTGAAAAACTGTTTTTT. It encodes CASSQAGGSEKLFF.

The chain recombines TRBV29-1 with TRBJ2-5; D is unresolved. The CDR3 contains 16 residues. Germline-derived CDR1 and CDR2 are SQVTM and ANQGSEA. Trimming removed 4 bases from V and 1 base from J, with 19 bases in between. The CDR3 DNA follows: TGCAGCGTTGCGGTCTCGGGCAGAGCTAGCCAAGAGACCCAGTACTTC. Its protein is CSVAVSGRASQETQYF.

In this sample, this clone turned up a few times. This chain joins TRBV25-1 and TRBJ2-5, with D maybe TRBD1 (6 bases). CDR3 length equals 15 residues. Per germline, CDR1 MGHDK and CDR2 SYGVNS. The V end was cut by 3 bases, the J end by 1 base, with 12 bases between. CDR3 loop: CASSDSRGSQETQYF. The CDR3 DNA follows: TGTGCCAGCAGTGATTCCAGGGGTTCCCAAGAGACCCAGTACTTC. The full variable domain, completed using reference TRBV25-1 and TRBJ2-5, is EADIYQTPRYLVIGTGKKITLECSQTMGHDKMYWYQQDPGMELHLIHYSYGVNSTEKGDLSSESTVSRIRTEHFPLTLESARPSHTSQYLCASSDSRGSQETQYFGPGTRLLVL.

The chain combines TRBV25-1 with TRBJ1-4; D gene ambiguous. This CDR3 comprises 13 residues. The ends were cut back, 4 bases at V and 1 base at J, with 4 bases in the middle. Germline CDR1 and CDR2: MGHDK and SYGVNS. CDR3: CASSGVTNEKLFF. DNA of the CDR3: TGTGCCAGCAGTGGGGTAACTAATGAAAAACTGTTTTTT.

This clone appeared once. The V and J genes are TRBV19 and TRBJ1-5, with D hard to call. V was trimmed by 0 bases and J by 5 bases, leaving 5 bases between them. This CDR3 has 13 amino acids. Germline assignment: CDR1 LNHDA and CDR2 SQIVND (reference sequence). The CDR3 protein is CASSIEGYQPQHF. In DNA, the CDR3 is TGTGCCAGTAGTATAGAAGGGTATCAGCCCCAGCATTTT.

This chain links TRBV25-1 with TRBJ1-1; possible D gene TRBD1, 6 bases. The CDR3 covers 10 residues. V was trimmed by 8 bases and J by 13 bases, leaving 14 bases between them. Looked up from germline, CDR1 is MGHDK and CDR2 is SYGVNS. The CDR3 DNA reads as TGTGCCAGCGGGGCAGGGGAGTATTTCTTT. Translation: CASGAGEYFF.

The rearrangement uses TRBV5-1 and TRBJ1-2; TRBD1 is a possible D gene (5 bases). This CDR3 is built from 13 residues. Deletions cut 2 bases from V and 4 bases from J, with 9 bases between. Germline assignment: CDR1 SGHRS and CDR2 YFSETQ. In nucleotides, the CDR3 is TGCGCCAGCAGCTTTGGGGCGGGCTATGGCTACACCTTC. It specifies CASSFGAGYGYTF.

The chain links TRBV6-5 to TRBJ1-2, with D hard to call. Per the germline V gene, CDR1 is MNHEY and CDR2 is SVGAGI. The length of the CDR3 is 12 residues. Deletions cut 6 bases from V and 3 bases from J, with 8 bases between. The CDR3 bases are TGTGCCAGCAGCCTCGGAGACTATGGCTACACCTTC. It is translated as CASSLGDYGYTF.

The CDR3 reads CSVDSGASTDTQYF. DNA for the CDR3: TGCAGCGTTGATAGCGGGGCCAGCACAGATACGCAGTATTTT. The chain carries TRBV29-1 and TRBJ2-3, with 8 bases matching TRBD2. From germline, CDR1 is SQVTM and CDR2 ANQGSEA. The CDR3 loop spans 14 amino acids. Trimming cost V 3 bases and J 0 bases; bases outside gene matches: 2.

V usage is TRBV2 and J usage is TRBJ2-7; TRBD1 or TRBD2 may be the D gene (7 bases each). Trimming pared 4 bases from V and 2 bases from J, leaving 12 bases between. Germline lookup yields CDR1 SNHLY and CDR2 FYNNEI. The length of the CDR3 is 14 residues. Here the CDR3 reads CASSGEGATYEQYF. CDR3 bases: TGTGCCAGCAGTGGGGAGGGGGCTACCTACGAGCAGTACTTC.

The rearrangement uses TRBV4-1 and TRBJ2-1, with 8 bases aligning to TRBD2. V dropped 5 bases and J dropped 7; count of bases not matched to a gene: 7. The CDR3 length is 14 residues. Germline CDR1 is MGHRA and CDR2 is YSYEKL. The DNA for the CDR3 is TGCGCCAGCAGCAAAAGACTAGCGCCAAATGAGCAGTTCTTC. Residues: CASSKRLAPNEQFF.

This rearrangement joins TRBV14 to TRBJ1-1; D ambiguous. Germline values: CDR1 SGHDN, CDR2 FVKESK. The ends were cut back, 1 base at V and 5 bases at J, with 8 bases in the middle. CDR3 size: 13 residues. CDR3 in DNA: TGTGCCAGCAGCCAAGTAACTGGGACTGAAGCTTTCTTT. Encoded protein: CASSQVTGTEAFF. Complete variable domain (other parts from reference TRBV14 and TRBJ1-1): EAGVTQFPSHSVIEKGQTVTLRCDPISGHDNLYWYRRVMGKEIKFLLHFVKESKQDESGMPNNRFLAERTGGTYSTLKVQPAELEDSGVYFCASSQVTGTEAFFGQGTRLTVV.